These 11 T cell receptor beta chains were all obtained from the same sample, sequenced in a study of shared T cell receptors in the human thymus. The data were produced by immunoSEQ multiplex PCR, yet TCRdb's version contains in-frame clones alone and is incomplete. The sample shows hundreds of thousands of clones, more than 75% of them seen only once. This same sample was also taken into another study, of human thymus T cells.

The sequenced sample was thymocytes. The receptors originated from a boy under two years old with a congenital heart defect.

The chain joins TRBV7-2 to TRBJ2-2; tentative D call: TRBD1 (5 bases). The CDR3 runs 18 residues. Trimming removed 1 base from V and 2 bases from J, with 17 bases in between. Germline V lookup: CDR1 SGHTA, CDR2 FQGNSA. DNA of the CDR3: TGTGCCAGCAGCTTAGGCCGCAAGGGGAATGTTAACACCGGGGAGCTGTTTTTT. Translation: CASSLGRKGNVNTGELFF.

The chain uses TRBV6-6 and TRBJ2-5, with 7 nucleotides matching TRBD2. The CDR3 covers 14 residues. The germline V gene has CDR1 MNHNY and CDR2 SVGAGI (reference sequence). The junction had 4 bases not matched to a gene; V was cut back by 4 bases and J by 2 bases. As DNA, the CDR3 is TGTGCCAGCAGTTGCCCGGGACTACAAGAGACCCAGTACTTC. It codes for CASSCPGLQETQYF.

This chain uses TRBV7-9 with TRBJ2-6, with 8 nucleotides matching TRBD1. V dropped 3 bases and J dropped 0; count of bases not matched to a gene: 7. CDR3 size: 18 residues. Germline CDR1 SEHNR, CDR2 FQNEAQ (reference sequence). The CDR3 nucleotides are TGTGCCAGCAGCTTCCTAGGACAGGGACACTCTGGGGCCAACGTCCTGACTTTC. The encoded protein is CASSFLGQGHSGANVLTF.

The chain has TRBV19 and TRBJ1-5, with unresolved D. Deletions cut 3 bases from V and 2 bases from J, with 17 bases between. Germline V gene lookup returns CDR1 LNHDA and CDR2 SQIVND (reference sequence). The CDR3 is 17 amino acids. CDR3 in DNA: TGTGCCAGTAGTATTACCCCAGGAAGGGAGGGCAATCAGCCCCAGCATTTT. Protein: CASSITPGREGNQPQHF. The full variable domain, in which reference TRBV19 and TRBJ1-5 provide the parts outside the CDR3, is DGGITQSPKYLFRKEGQNVTLSCEQNLNHDAMYWYRQDPGQGLRLIYYSQIVNDFQKGDIAEGYSVSREKKESFPLTVTSAQKNPTAFYLCASSITPGREGNQPQHFGDGTRLSIL.

The genes are TRBV28 and TRBJ2-1, with 12 bases identical to TRBD2. The germline gives CDR1 MDHEN, CDR2 SYDVKM. CDR3 size: 20 residues. After removal of 6 bases from V and 0 bases from J, the junction contained 15 bases not matched to a gene. The CDR3 loop reads CASSLRLAGEDPSSYNEQFF. The DNA for the CDR3 is TGTGCCAGCAGCCTCAGACTAGCGGGGGAGGATCCGAGCTCCTACAATGAGCAGTTCTTC.

The V gene is TRBV5-6, the J gene TRBJ2-1; 11 bases match TRBD2. The CDR3 has 16 amino acids. Germline V gene lookup returns CDR1 SGHDT and CDR2 YYEEEE. The V segment lost 0 bases and the J segment 7 bases; nucleotides outside the gene matches: 6. The CDR3 reads CASSLGLAGTWNEQFF. The CDR3, as DNA: TGTGCCAGCAGCTTGGGACTAGCGGGAACCTGGAATGAGCAGTTCTTC.

The V call is TRBV6-4, the J call TRBJ2-2; D unresolved. The V end was cut by 4 bases, the J end by 4 bases, with 10 bases between. The CDR3 has 14 amino acids. Germline assignment: CDR1 MRHNA and CDR2 SNTAGT. As DNA, the CDR3 is TGTGCCAGCAGTGCCGGAGAAGGCACCGGGGAGCTGTTTTTT. Translating gives CASSAGEGTGELFF.

The V and J genes are TRBV14 and TRBJ2-2; TRBD2 matches at 11 bases. The CDR3 sequence is 19 residues long. Germline CDR1 SGHDN, CDR2 FVKESK. After removal of 4 bases from V and 4 bases from J, the junction contained 14 bases not matched to a gene. The CDR3 region has the DNA TGTGCCAGCAGCCCATCTTCCTCGACTAGCGGGACTATCACCGGGGAGCTGTTTTTT. This codes for CASSPSSSTSGTITGELFF.

The CDR3 DNA is TGTGCCAGCAGAAAGTGGGGGCAGGGTCCCTACGAGCAGTACTTC. It yields the protein CASRKWGQGPYEQYF. The chain carries TRBV7-2 and TRBJ2-7, with D possibly matching TRBD1 (6 bases). Between the trimmed V and J ends, which lost 6 bases and 2 bases, there was a span of 17 bases. The CDR3 is 15 residues long. Germline V lookup: CDR1 SGHTA, CDR2 FQGNSA.

This chain joins TRBV19 and TRBJ1-3; 7 bases align to TRBD1. V trimming: 5 bases; J trimming: 0 bases; junction bases outside the gene matches: 4. The V gene's germline CDR1 is LNHDA and CDR2 SQIVND (reference sequence). The length of the CDR3 is 15 residues. The CDR3 is CASSGGGDSGNTIYF. DNA of the CDR3: TGTGCCAGTAGTGGAGGGGGCGACTCTGGAAACACCATATATTTT.

This clone was counted only a few times. This same CDR3 is encoded by further DNA sequences in the sample. The V call is TRBV5-8, the J call TRBJ1-2, with D unresolved. V lost 1 base and J lost 2, with 6 bases in between. The germline V gene encodes CDR1 SGHTS and CDR2 YDEGEE. The CDR3 is made up of 13 amino acids. The DNA of the CDR3 is TGTGCCAGCAGCTTGAGAGGGAACTATGGCTACACCTTC. Its translation: CASSLRGNYGYTF.